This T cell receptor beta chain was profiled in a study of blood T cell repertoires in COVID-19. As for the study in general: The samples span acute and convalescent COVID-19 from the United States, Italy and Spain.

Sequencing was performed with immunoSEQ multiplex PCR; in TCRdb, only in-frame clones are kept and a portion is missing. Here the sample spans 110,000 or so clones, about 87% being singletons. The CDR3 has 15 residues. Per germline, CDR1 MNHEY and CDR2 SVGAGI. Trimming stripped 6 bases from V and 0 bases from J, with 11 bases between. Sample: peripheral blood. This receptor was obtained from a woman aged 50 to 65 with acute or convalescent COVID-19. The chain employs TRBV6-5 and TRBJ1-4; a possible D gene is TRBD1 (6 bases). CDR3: CASSRDTATNEKLFF. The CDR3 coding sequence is TGTGCCAGCAGCCGGGACACCGCAACTAATGAAAAACTGTTTTTT.